This T cell receptor beta chain was observed in a study of neurological immune-mediated disorders. This sample's time point: longitudinal time-point 1 (baseline). The unsorted libraries originated from 2 million PBMCs that had been stored at -80 C. V was clipped by 4 bases and J by 9 bases, with 15 bases between them. Germline V gene lookup returns CDR1 KGHDR and CDR2 SFDVKD. CDR3 length: 13 residues. 5'RACE employing 10-nucleotide random UMIs yielded the cDNA. TCRdb processed the 5' RACE reads anew with MiXCR; each CDR3 protein has one entry. Among about 57,000 distinct CDR3 sequences listed, approximately 12% were seen once. In its sample, this clonotype was seen many times. The antigen is not known. Study-wide results and limits: Private repertoires in all groups were suggested by the finding that expanded clones across subjects shared no CDR3 amino acid sequences.

The TCR sequence derives from a male donor with HTLV-1-associated myelopathy (HAM/TSP). The V gene is TRBV24-1, the J gene TRBJ2-7; D gene ambiguous. The sample comprised PBMCs. CDR3: CATSDAGRRVQYF. The CDR3 region has the DNA TGTGCCACCAGTGACGCTGGACGCCGAGTGCAGTACTTC.